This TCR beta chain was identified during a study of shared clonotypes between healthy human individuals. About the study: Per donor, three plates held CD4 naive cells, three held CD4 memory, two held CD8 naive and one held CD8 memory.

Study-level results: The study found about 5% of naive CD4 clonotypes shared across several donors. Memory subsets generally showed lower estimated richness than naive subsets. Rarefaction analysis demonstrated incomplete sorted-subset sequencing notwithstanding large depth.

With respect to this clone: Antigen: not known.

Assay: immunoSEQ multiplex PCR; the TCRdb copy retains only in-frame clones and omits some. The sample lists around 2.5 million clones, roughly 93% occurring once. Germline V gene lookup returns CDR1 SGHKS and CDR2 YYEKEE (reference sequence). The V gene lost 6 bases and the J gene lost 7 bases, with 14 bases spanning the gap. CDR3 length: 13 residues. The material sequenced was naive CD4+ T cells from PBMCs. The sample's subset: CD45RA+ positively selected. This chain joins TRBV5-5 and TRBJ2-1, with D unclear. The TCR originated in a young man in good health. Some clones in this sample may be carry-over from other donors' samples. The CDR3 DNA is TGTGCCAGCACCCTTGCCGATTGGAATGAGCAGTTCTTC. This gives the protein CASTLADWNEQFF. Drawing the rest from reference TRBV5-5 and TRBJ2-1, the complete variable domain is DAGVTQSPTHLIKTRGQQVTLRCSPISGHKSVSWYQQVLGQGPQFIFQYYEKEERGRGNFPDRFSARQFPNYSSELNVNALLLGDSALYLCASTLADWNEQFFGPGTRLTVL.